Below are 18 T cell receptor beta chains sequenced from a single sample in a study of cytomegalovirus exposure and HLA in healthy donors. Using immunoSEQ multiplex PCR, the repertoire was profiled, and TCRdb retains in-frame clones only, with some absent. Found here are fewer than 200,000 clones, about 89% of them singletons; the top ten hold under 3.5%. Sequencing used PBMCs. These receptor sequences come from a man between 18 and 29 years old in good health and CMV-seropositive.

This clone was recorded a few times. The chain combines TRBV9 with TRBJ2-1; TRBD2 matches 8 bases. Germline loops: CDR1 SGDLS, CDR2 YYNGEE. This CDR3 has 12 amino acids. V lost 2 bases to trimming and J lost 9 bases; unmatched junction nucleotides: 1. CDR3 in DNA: TGTGCCAGCAGCGTCGGGGGGGGTGAGCAGTTCTTC. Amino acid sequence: CASSVGGGEQFF. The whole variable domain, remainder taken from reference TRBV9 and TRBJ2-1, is DSGVTQTPKHLITATGQRVTLRCSPRSGDLSVYWYQQSLDQGLQFLIQYYNGEERAKGNILERFSAQQFPDLHSELNLSSLELGDSALYFCASSVGGGEQFFGPGTRLTVL.

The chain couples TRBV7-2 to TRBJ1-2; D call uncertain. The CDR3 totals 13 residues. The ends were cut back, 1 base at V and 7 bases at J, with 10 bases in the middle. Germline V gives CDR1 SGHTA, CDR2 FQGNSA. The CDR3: CASSLGREGGYTF. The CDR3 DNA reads TGTGCCAGCAGCTTAGGGCGCGAGGGTGGCTACACCTTC.

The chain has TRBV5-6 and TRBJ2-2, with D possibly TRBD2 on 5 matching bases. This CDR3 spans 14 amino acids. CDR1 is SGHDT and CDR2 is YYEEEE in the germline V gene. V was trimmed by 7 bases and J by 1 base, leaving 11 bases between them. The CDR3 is CASAAGLNTGELFF. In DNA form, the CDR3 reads TGTGCCAGCGCTGCGGGTCTGAACACCGGGGAGCTGTTTTTT.

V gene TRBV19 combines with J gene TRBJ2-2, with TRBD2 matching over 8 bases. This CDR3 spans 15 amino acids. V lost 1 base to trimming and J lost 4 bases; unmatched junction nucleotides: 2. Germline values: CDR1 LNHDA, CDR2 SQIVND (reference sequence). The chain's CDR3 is CASSIAGGTTGELFF. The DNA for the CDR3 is TGTGCCAGTAGTATAGCGGGAGGGACCACCGGGGAGCTGTTTTTT.

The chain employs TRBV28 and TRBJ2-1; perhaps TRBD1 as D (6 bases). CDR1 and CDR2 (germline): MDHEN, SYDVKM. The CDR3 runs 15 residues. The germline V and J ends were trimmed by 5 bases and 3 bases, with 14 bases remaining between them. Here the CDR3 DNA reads TGTGCCAGCAGTCTGGGACAAGAAATCTACAATGAGCAGTTCTTC. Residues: CASSLGQEIYNEQFF.

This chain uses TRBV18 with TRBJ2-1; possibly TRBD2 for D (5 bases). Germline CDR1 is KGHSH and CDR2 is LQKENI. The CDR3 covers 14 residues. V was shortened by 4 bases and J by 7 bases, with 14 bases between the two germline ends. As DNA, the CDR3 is TGTGCCAGCTCACTCCAGGACTCGGGGAATGAGCAGTTCTTC. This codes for CASSLQDSGNEQFF.

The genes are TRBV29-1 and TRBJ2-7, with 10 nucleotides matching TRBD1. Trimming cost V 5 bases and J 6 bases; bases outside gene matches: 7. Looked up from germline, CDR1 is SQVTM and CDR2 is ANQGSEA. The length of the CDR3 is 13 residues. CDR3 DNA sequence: TGCAGCGTTAGAGGACAGGGGGGAGCCGAGCAGTACTTC. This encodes CSVRGQGGAEQYF.

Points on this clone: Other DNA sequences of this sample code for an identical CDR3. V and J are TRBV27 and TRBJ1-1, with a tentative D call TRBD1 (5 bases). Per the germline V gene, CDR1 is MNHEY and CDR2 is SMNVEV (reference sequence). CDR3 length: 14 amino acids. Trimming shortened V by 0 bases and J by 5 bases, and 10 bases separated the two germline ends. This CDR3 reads CASSLSGGGTEAFF. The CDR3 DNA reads TGTGCCAGCAGTTTATCGGGGGGTGGGACTGAAGCTTTCTTT.

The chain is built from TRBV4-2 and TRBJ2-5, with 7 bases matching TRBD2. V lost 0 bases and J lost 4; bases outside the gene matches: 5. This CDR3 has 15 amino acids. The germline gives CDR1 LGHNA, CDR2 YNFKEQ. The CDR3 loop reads CASSQDPLAGETQYF. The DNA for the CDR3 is TGTGCCAGCAGCCAAGACCCCTTAGCGGGAGAGACCCAGTACTTC.

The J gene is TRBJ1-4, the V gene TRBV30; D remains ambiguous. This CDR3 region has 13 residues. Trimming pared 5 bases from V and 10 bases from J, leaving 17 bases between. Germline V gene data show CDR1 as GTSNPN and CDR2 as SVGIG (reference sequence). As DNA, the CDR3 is TGTGCCTGGGCGAAGGGAGAGGTGGGAAAACTGTTTTTT. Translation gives CAWAKGEVGKLFF.

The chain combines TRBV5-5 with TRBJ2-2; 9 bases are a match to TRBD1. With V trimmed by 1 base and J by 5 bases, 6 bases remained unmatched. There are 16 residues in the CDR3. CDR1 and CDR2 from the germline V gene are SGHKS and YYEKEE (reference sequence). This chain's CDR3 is CASSLSGQGWTGELFF. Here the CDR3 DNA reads TGTGCCAGCAGCTTGTCGGGACAGGGATGGACCGGGGAGCTGTTTTTT.

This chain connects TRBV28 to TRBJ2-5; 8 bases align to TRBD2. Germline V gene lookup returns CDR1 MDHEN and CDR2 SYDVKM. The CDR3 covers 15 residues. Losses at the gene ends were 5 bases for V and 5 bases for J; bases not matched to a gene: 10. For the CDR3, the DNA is TGTGCCAGCAGTCCCCAGACTAGCGTGACGGAGACCCAGTACTTC. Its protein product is CASSPQTSVTETQYF.

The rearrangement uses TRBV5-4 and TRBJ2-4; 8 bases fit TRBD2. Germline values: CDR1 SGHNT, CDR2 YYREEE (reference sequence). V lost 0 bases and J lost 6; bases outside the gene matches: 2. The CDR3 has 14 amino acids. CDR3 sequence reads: CASSLGTSRNIQYF. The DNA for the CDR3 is TGTGCCAGCAGCTTGGGGACTAGCAGAAACATTCAGTACTTC.

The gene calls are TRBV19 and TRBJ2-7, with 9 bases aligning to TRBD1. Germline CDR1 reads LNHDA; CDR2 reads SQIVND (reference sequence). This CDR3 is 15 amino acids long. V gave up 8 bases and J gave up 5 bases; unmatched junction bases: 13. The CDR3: CASSIPGTGRNEQYF. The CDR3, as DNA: TGTGCCAGTTCGATCCCCGGGACAGGGAGGAACGAGCAGTACTTC. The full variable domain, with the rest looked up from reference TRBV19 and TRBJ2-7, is DGGITQSPKYLFRKEGQNVTLSCEQNLNHDAMYWYRQDPGQGLRLIYYSQIVNDFQKGDIAEGYSVSREKKESFPLTVTSAQKNPTAFYLCASSIPGTGRNEQYFGPGTRLTVT.

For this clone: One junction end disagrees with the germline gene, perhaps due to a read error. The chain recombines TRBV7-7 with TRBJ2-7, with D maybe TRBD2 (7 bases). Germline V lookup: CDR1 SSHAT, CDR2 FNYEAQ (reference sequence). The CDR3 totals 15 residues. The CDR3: CASSLARGRSYEQYF. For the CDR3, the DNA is TGTGCTAGCAGCTTGGCGCGGGGGCGATCCTACGAGCAGTACTTC.

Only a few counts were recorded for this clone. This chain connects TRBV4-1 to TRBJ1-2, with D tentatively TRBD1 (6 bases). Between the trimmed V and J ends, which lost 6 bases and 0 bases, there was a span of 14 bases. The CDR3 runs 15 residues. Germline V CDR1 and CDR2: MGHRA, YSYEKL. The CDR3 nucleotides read TGCGCCAGCAGTCCGGGCAGGGGAGCTAACTATGGCTACACCTTC. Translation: CASSPGRGANYGYTF.

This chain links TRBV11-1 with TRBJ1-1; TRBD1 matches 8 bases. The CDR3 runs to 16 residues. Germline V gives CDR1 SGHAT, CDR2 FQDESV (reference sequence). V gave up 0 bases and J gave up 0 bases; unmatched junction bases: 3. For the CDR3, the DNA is TGTGCCAGCAGCTTAGCTAGGACAGGGATGAACACTGAAGCTTTCTTT. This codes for CASSLARTGMNTEAFF.

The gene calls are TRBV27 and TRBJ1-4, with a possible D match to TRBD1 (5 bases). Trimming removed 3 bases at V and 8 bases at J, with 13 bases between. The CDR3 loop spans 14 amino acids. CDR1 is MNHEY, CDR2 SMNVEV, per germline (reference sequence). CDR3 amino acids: CASSLSRGGEKLFF. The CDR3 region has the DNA TGTGCCAGCAGTTTGTCAAGGGGTGGAGAAAAACTGTTTTTT.